This entry features one T cell receptor beta chain sequence. Its matching antigen is unknown. This sample is part of a study of cytomegalovirus exposure and HLA in healthy donors. V was shortened by 5 bases and J by 5 bases, with 13 bases between the two germline ends. CDR1 and CDR2 (germline): SQVTM, ANQGSEA. CDR3 size: 12 residues. Study-level findings and limits: As immune exposure information, only CMV serostatus was available.

PCR used 60 Vbeta primers and 13 Jbeta primers. Assay used: immunoSEQ multiplex PCR; TCRdb lists only in-frame clones, some missing. The sample consists of about 130,000 clones, about 78% of them appearing once. The clonotype was recovered from a man in his fifties in good health and CMV-seronegative. The V gene is TRBV29-1, the J gene TRBJ2-7; D may be TRBD2 (6 bases). Sequenced input: PBMCs. The CDR3 DNA reads TGCAGCGTTCGGGGGAAGTTCCACGAGCAGTACTTC. Its translation: CSVRGKFHEQYF.